The rows below give T cell receptor beta chains drawn from one sample of a study of blood T cells in healthy people across ages. TCRdb passed the 5' RACE reads through MiXCR, listing each CDR3 protein once. The sample contains 700,000 to 950,000 distinct CDR3 sequences, roughly 50% of which appear only once. Specimen: blood. These TCRs come from a man aged 30 to 39 in good health. CDR3s include the opening cysteine and the closing phenylalanine or tryptophan. The order of the fields is J gene, V gene, CDR3 length, D gene, CDR3 protein. A D gene is named only where the DNA matches it firmly.

NA TRBV7-9 16 NA CASSLGGSGVVYEQYF
TRBJ2-1 TRBV5-1 15 TRBD2 CASSFETSGPNEQFF
TRBJ2-7 TRBV11-2 15 TRBD1 CASSLGTDSRGEQYF
TRBJ2-6 TRBV20-1 14 NA CSASGGAGANVLTF
TRBJ2-1 TRBV5-1 16 TRBD1 CASSVHTTGAYNEQFF
TRBJ2-7 TRBV19 13 NA CASSIDYRYEQYF
TRBJ1-2 TRBV2 13 NA CASSGRSLYGYTF
TRBJ1-2 TRBV5-4 15 NA CASSFQGGRDHGYTF
TRBJ2-1 TRBV20-1 11 NA CSPEDYNEQFF
TRBJ1-5 TRBV7-2 15 NA CASSRDFYSNQPQHF
TRBJ2-7 TRBV10-3 14 NA CAISAPSRGDEQYF
TRBJ2-5 TRBV6-6 16 NA CVSSYSSSQGGETQYF
TRBJ2-7 TRBV5-1 16 TRBD1 CASSRRPGTGKDEQYF
TRBJ1-2 TRBV7-9 15 NA CASSLALADGYGYTF
TRBJ2-7 TRBV7-6 18 TRBD1 CASSLASLGTGYTYEQYF
TRBJ2-7 TRBV7-2 15 NA CASGVTSGSSYEQYF
TRBJ2-1 TRBV6-4 13 NA CASSDSPSNEQFF
TRBJ1-2 TRBV11-2 13 NA CASSTGHSYGYTF
TRBJ2-7 TRBV20-1 14 NA CSARGLKSSYEQYF
TRBJ2-7 TRBV12-3/TRBV12-4 10 NA CASAKYEQYF
TRBJ1-2 TRBV7-9 15 NA CASSLELGRYYGYTF
TRBJ2-1 TRBV20-1 17 TRBD2 CSARANPGLALGNEQFF
TRBJ1-2 TRBV7-2 14 TRBD1 CASSRDREYYGYTF
TRBJ2-5 TRBV10-3 12 TRBD2 CAITSGQETQYF
TRBJ2-1 TRBV5-6 12 NA CASRVRGNEQFF
TRBJ2-3 TRBV3-1 17 TRBD2 CASSQEAPTSGTDTQYF
TRBJ2-5 TRBV10-3 15 TRBD1 CAISPTGSVGETQYF
TRBJ1-5 TRBV28 14 NA CASSLRGGYQPQHF
TRBJ2-5 TRBV7-9 15 TRBD2 CASSLDPGGRETQYF
TRBJ2-1 TRBV15 15 NA CATSSGTRRLDEQFF
NA TRBV6-1 11 NA CASSELGTQYF
TRBJ2-6 TRBV28 19 NA CASSWGSAGGGPGANVLTF
TRBJ2-7 TRBV2 14 TRBD1 CASKEDRTSYEQYF
TRBJ1-2 TRBV6-6 15 NA CASSYLQPTNYGYTF
TRBJ2-1 TRBV2 14 TRBD2 CASKGLAGVNEQFF
TRBJ1-1 TRBV11-1 15 NA CASSSRHPGDTEAFF
TRBJ2-1 TRBV11-2 15 NA CASTPIVVGYNEQFF
TRBJ1-1 TRBV7-2 14 NA CASSSPSGSGEAFF
NA TRBV6-2/TRBV6-3 15 TRBD2 CASSYSMREVETQYF
TRBJ1-2 TRBV10-3 15 NA CAISPDRSFNYGYTF
TRBJ2-7 TRBV5-5 15 NA CASSLWGTTSYEQYF
TRBJ2-6 TRBV7-2 16 NA CASSSLGHSGANVLTF
NA TRBV5-5 16 TRBD2 CASSLLGSSGNYEQYF
TRBJ2-6 TRBV6-5 16 NA CASRERGAGGANVLTF
TRBJ2-1 TRBV9 15 TRBD2 CASSASGGRYNEQFF